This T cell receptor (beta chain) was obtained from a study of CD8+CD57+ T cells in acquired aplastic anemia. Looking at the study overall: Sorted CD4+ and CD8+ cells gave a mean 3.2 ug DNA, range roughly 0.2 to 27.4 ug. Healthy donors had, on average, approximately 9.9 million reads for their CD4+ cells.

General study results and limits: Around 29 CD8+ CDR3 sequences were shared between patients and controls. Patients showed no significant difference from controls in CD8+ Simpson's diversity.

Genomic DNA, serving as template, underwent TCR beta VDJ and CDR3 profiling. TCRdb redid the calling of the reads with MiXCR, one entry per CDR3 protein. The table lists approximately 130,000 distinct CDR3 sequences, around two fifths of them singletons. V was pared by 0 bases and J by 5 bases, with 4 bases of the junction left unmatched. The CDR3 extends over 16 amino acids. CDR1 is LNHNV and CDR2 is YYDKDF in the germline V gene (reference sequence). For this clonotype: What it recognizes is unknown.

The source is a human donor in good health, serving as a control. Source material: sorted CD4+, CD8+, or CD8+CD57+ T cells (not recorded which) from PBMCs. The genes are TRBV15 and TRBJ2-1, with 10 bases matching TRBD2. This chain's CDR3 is CATSRESGGVNNEQFF. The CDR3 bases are TGTGCCACCAGCAGAGAGAGCGGGGGGGTTAACAATGAGCAGTTCTTC.